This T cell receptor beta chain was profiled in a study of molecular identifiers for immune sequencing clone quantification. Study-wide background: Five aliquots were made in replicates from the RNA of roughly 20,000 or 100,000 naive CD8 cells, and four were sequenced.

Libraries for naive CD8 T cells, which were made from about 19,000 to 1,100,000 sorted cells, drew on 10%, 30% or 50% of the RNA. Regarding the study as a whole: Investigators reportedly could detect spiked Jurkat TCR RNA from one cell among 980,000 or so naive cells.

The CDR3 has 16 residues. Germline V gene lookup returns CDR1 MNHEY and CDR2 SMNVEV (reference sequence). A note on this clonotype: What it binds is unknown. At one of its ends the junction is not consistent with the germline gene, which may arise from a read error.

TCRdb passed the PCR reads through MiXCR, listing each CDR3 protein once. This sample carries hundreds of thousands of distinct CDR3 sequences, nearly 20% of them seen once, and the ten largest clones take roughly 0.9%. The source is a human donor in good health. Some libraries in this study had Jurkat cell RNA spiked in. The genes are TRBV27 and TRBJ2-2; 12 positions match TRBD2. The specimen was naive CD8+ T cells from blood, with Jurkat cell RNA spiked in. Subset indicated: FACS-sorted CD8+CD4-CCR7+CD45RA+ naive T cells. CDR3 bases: TGTGCCAGCAGTTCCCTGACTAGCGGGAGTAACGGGGAGCCGTTTTTT. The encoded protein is CASSSLTSGSNGEPFF.